The clone carrying this T cell receptor beta chain was seen only a few times. Its target is not known. The sample belongs to a study of T cells after yellow fever vaccination. General study findings and limits: It was a small share of clonotypes that appeared in both CD4 and CD8 compartments.

TCRdb used MiXCR to reprocess the 5' RACE reads, holding one entry per CDR3 protein. The sample holds fewer than 350,000 distinct CDR3 sequences, about 4.5% seen once. Looked up from germline, CDR1 is LGHNA and CDR2 is YNFKEQ. The junction had 11 bases not matched to a gene; V was cut back by 1 base and J by 0 bases. There are 20 residues in the CDR3. The source material was PBMCs, sampled 15 days after the yellow fever booster vaccination. This TCR was sampled from a man aged 18-30 years who received the YFV17D yellow fever vaccine. The V gene is TRBV4-2, the J gene TRBJ2-1, with 11 bases lining up with TRBD2. The CDR3 spells CASSQAVASGGLSSYNEQFF. DNA for the CDR3: TGTGCCAGCAGCCAAGCGGTCGCTAGCGGGGGGCTCAGCTCCTACAATGAGCAGTTCTTC.